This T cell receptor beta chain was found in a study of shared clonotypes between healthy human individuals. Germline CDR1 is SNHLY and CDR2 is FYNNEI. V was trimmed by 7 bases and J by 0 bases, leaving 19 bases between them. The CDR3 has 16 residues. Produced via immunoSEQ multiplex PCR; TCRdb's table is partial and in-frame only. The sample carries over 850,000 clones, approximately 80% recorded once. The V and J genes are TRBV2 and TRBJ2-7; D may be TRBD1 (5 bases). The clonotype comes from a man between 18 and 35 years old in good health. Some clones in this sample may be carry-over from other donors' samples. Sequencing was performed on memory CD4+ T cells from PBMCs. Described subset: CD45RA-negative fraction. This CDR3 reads CASTWPTGAGSYEQYF. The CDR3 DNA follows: TGTGCCAGCACGTGGCCTACTGGGGCCGGCTCCTACGAGCAGTACTTC.